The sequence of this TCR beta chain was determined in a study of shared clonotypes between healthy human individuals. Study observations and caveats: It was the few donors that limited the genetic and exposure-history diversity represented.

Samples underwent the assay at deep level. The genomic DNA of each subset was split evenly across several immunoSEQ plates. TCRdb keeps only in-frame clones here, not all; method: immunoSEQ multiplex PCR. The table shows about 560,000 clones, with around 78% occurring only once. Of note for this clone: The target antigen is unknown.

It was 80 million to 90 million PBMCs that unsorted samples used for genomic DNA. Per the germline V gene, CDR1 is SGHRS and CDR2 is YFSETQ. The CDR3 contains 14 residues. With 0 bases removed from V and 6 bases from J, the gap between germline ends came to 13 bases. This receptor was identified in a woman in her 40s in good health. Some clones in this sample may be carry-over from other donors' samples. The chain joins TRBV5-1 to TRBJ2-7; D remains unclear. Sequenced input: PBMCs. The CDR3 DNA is TGCGCCAGCAGCTTGGCCGACCCCTCGCGCGAGCAGTACTTC. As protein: CASSLADPSREQYF.